A selection of T cell receptor beta chains follows, all from one sample in a study of glioma-infiltrating T cells after dendritic cell vaccination. Profiling relied on immunoSEQ multiplex PCR, and the TCRdb table lists in-frame clones only, not all of them. This table has approximately 85,000 clones, 85% appearing once. The sequenced sample was blood, obtained after dendritic cell vaccination. The receptors originated from a human donor with glioblastoma. Each CDR3 is given with its conserved first and last residue. The order of the fields is D gene, J gene, clone size, V gene, CDR3 DNA, CDR3 protein. The D gene is left open where the match is weak. Expanded clones are given a class, and other clones once, few, many or no size at all.

d_gene: NA
j_gene: TRBJ2-5
abundance: NA
v_gene: TRBV23-1
CDR3nt: TGCGCCAGCACCCGGACAGACCAAGAGACCCAGTACTTC
CDR3aa: CASTRTDQETQYF

d_gene: NA
j_gene: TRBJ2-7
abundance: NA
v_gene: TRBV2
CDR3nt: TGTGCCAGCAGCGGCGGGGGGGACAGGACTGCCTACGAGCAGTACTTC
CDR3aa: CASSGGGDRTAYEQYF

d_gene: TRBD1
j_gene: TRBJ2-3
abundance: once
v_gene: TRBV5-1
CDR3nt: TGCGCCAGCAGCTCCAACAGGGGCTTGGATACGCAGTATTTT
CDR3aa: CASSSNRGLDTQYF

d_gene: TRBD1
j_gene: TRBJ2-2
abundance: NA
v_gene: TRBV7-3
CDR3nt: TGTGCCAGCAGCGGGGGACGACAGGGGAGCACCGGGGAGCTGTTTTTT
CDR3aa: CASSGGRQGSTGELFF

d_gene: TRBD2
j_gene: TRBJ2-7
abundance: once
v_gene: TRBV7-9
CDR3nt: TGTGCCAGCAGCTTGGGTAGCGGGAGGACACCCTACGAGCAGTACTTC
CDR3aa: CASSLGSGRTPYEQYF

d_gene: NA
j_gene: TRBJ1-1
abundance: NA
v_gene: TRBV7-9
CDR3nt: TGTGCCAGCAGCTTAGTGGACACTGCTTTCTTT
CDR3aa: CASSLVDTAFF

d_gene: TRBD2
j_gene: TRBJ2-3
abundance: once
v_gene: TRBV7-8
CDR3nt: TGTGCCAGCAGCTCAGGACTAGTGTGGGGCACAGATACGCAGTATTTT
CDR3aa: CASSSGLVWGTDTQYF

d_gene: NA
j_gene: TRBJ2-5
abundance: NA
v_gene: TRBV29-1
CDR3nt: TGCAGCGTGGAGGGACTTTCGTACCAAGAGACCCAGTACTTC
CDR3aa: CSVEGLSYQETQYF

d_gene: TRBD1
j_gene: TRBJ2-1
abundance: NA
v_gene: TRBV5-8
CDR3nt: TGTGCCAGCAGCCCTGGACAGGCACACATCCATGAGCAGTTCTTC
CDR3aa: CASSPGQAHIHEQFF

d_gene: NA
j_gene: TRBJ2-3
abundance: NA
v_gene: TRBV7-8
CDR3nt: TGTGCCAGCAGCCGGAGGAGGGTGGTAAGCACAGATACGCAGTATTTT
CDR3aa: CASSRRRVVSTDTQYF

d_gene: NA
j_gene: TRBJ2-7
abundance: few
v_gene: TRBV11-2
CDR3nt: TGTGCCAGCAGCTTAGGTCTAGAGTCTGAGCAGTACTTC
CDR3aa: CASSLGLESEQYF

d_gene: NA
j_gene: TRBJ1-1
abundance: NA
v_gene: TRBV30
CDR3nt: TGTGCCTGGAGTGTTAGAGGCAGGGCCACAGCTTTCTTT
CDR3aa: CAWSVRGRATAFF

d_gene: TRBD1
j_gene: TRBJ1-4
abundance: NA
v_gene: TRBV18
CDR3nt: TGTGCCAGCTCACCGGGACAGCGGAATGAAAAACTGTTTTTT
CDR3aa: CASSPGQRNEKLFF

d_gene: NA
j_gene: TRBJ2-1
abundance: once
v_gene: TRBV5-1
CDR3nt: TGCGCCAGCAGCCCTAGACAGGACCGAAATGAGCAGTTCTTC
CDR3aa: CASSPRQDRNEQFF

d_gene: TRBD1
j_gene: TRBJ1-5
abundance: NA
v_gene: TRBV25-1
CDR3nt: TGTGCCAGCAGTGAGGTTCCAGGGGGTATCCGGGCCAATCAGCCCCAGCATTTT
CDR3aa: CASSEVPGGIRANQPQHF

d_gene: NA
j_gene: TRBJ2-7
abundance: NA
v_gene: TRBV27
CDR3nt: TGTGCCAGCAGTACCACCCCAGGGCTTTCCCCCTACGAGCAGTACTTC
CDR3aa: CASSTTPGLSPYEQYF

d_gene: TRBD1
j_gene: TRBJ1-4
abundance: NA
v_gene: TRBV28
CDR3nt: TGTGCCAGCAGTTCCCCGGACAGGGCAGGAGAAAAACTGTTTTTT
CDR3aa: CASSSPDRAGEKLFF

d_gene: TRBD2
j_gene: TRBJ2-3
abundance: NA
v_gene: TRBV29-1
CDR3nt: TGCAGCGTCGGGGGGAGTTCTAGCACAGATACGCAGTATTTT
CDR3aa: CSVGGSSSTDTQYF

d_gene: TRBD1
j_gene: TRBJ2-7
abundance: few
v_gene: TRBV5-6
CDR3nt: TGTGCCAGCAGCTCCGCGGCACAGGGGGATTTCTCCTACGAGCAGTACTTC
CDR3aa: CASSSAAQGDFSYEQYF

d_gene: TRBD1
j_gene: TRBJ2-3
abundance: NA
v_gene: TRBV6-6
CDR3nt: TGTGCCAGCAGTTACCCAGGACAGGGGACAGATACGCAGTATTTT
CDR3aa: CASSYPGQGTDTQYF

d_gene: TRBD2
j_gene: TRBJ2-7
abundance: NA
v_gene: TRBV7-6
CDR3nt: TGTGCCAGCAGCCAAGGACTAGCGGGAGACGAGCAGTACTTC
CDR3aa: CASSQGLAGDEQYF

d_gene: NA
j_gene: TRBJ2-3
abundance: NA
v_gene: TRBV23-1
CDR3nt: TGCGCCAGCAGTCAATATCCCTATAGCCCAGATACGCAGTATTTT
CDR3aa: CASSQYPYSPDTQYF

d_gene: TRBD1
j_gene: TRBJ2-5
abundance: NA
v_gene: TRBV11-2
CDR3nt: TGTGCCAGCAGCACCCAGGGGGCCGCCCTAGAAACCCAGTACTTC
CDR3aa: CASSTQGAALETQYF

d_gene: TRBD2
j_gene: TRBJ2-1
abundance: NA
v_gene: TRBV7-6
CDR3nt: TGTGCCAGCAGCTATCCGGGGGGCTCCTACAATGAGCAGTTCTTC
CDR3aa: CASSYPGGSYNEQFF

d_gene: NA
j_gene: TRBJ1-1
abundance: NA
v_gene: TRBV28
CDR3nt: TGTGCCAGCAGTTTGGTAGGGGGTCGTGCTGAAGCTTTCTTT
CDR3aa: CASSLVGGRAEAFF

d_gene: NA
j_gene: TRBJ2-2
abundance: NA
v_gene: TRBV6-5
CDR3nt: TGTGCCAGCAGTGGACAGCTTAACACCGGGGAGCTGTTTTTT
CDR3aa: CASSGQLNTGELFF

d_gene: TRBD2
j_gene: TRBJ2-7
abundance: NA
v_gene: TRBV4-3
CDR3nt: TGCGCCAGCAGCCAGACGGGAGGAGGCTACGAGCAGTACTTC
CDR3aa: CASSQTGGGYEQYF

d_gene: TRBD1
j_gene: TRBJ1-4
abundance: NA
v_gene: TRBV4-1
CDR3nt: TGCGCCAGCAGCCAAGAGTATAGGGGACAGAAAAATGAAAAACTGTTTTTT
CDR3aa: CASSQEYRGQKNEKLFF